A single sample is the source of the 9 T cell receptor beta chains below, sequenced in a study of blood T cells in healthy people across ages. Together with a sample-barcoded 5' primer, a J-beta primer mix was included in a second PCR lasting 7 to 11 cycles. TCRdb used MiXCR to reprocess the 5' RACE reads, holding one entry per CDR3 protein. The top ten clones hold less than 0.75% of a sample with 1 million or so distinct CDR3 sequences, approximately 25% of them seen once. These data also formed part of another study, on T cells of mothers and their children.

The sequencing sample was made of blood. These receptors all stem from a girl aged 2 to 9 in good health.

The V gene is TRBV7-8, the J gene TRBJ2-2, with a possible D match to TRBD2 (5 bases). Between the trimmed V and J ends, which lost 0 bases and 8 bases, there was a span of 13 bases. This CDR3 has 15 residues. Germline V CDR1 and CDR2: SGHVS, FQNEAQ. The CDR3 DNA sequence: TGTGCCAGCAGCTTAGCCAAGGTCGGGGTTGGGGAGCTGTTTTTT. Residues: CASSLAKVGVGELFF. Looking up the rest from reference TRBV7-8 and TRBJ2-2 gives the full variable domain: GAGVSQSPRYKVAKRGQDVALRCDPISGHVSLFWYQQALGQGPEFLTYFQNEAQLDKSGLPSDRFFAERPEGSVSTLKIQRTQQEDSAVYLCASSLAKVGVGELFFGEGSRLTVL.

CDR3 sequence (DNA): TGCAGTGCTAGAGAAGTTGGGGGGGCAAATCCAGTGACCCAGTACTTC. This sequence encodes CSAREVGGANPVTQYF. The chain couples TRBV20-1 to TRBJ2-5, with D possibly being TRBD2 (7 bases). Between the trimmed V and J ends, which lost 0 bases and 7 bases, there was a span of 21 bases. From germline, CDR1 is DFQATT and CDR2 SNEGSKA (reference sequence). The CDR3 is 16 amino acids.

This clonotype appeared a few times. The chain uses TRBV24-1 and TRBJ2-1; D might be TRBD2 (6 bases). The germline V gene has CDR1 KGHDR and CDR2 SFDVKD. This CDR3 contains 12 residues. The V end lost 7 bases, the J end lost 8 bases, and 11 bases lay between the germline ends. In nucleotides, the CDR3 is TGTGCCACCAGCGGTTGGGGGGATGAGCAGTTCTTC. Amino acid sequence: CATSGWGDEQFF.

The chain has TRBV9 and TRBJ2-1; D not resolved. CDR3 size: 14 residues. Germline CDR1 SGDLS, CDR2 YYNGEE. V gave up 3 bases and J gave up 5 bases, with 12 bases separating them. The CDR3 region has the DNA TGTGCCAGCAGCGCCGGACCTAATGACAATGAGCAGTTCTTC. Translated: CASSAGPNDNEQFF.

This clonotype was observed a handful of times. The rearrangement joins TRBV4-1 to TRBJ1-3; D is uncertain. The CDR3 is 16 residues long. Germline V CDR1 and CDR2: MGHRA, YSYEKL. V dropped 1 base and J dropped 3 bases, with 13 bases sitting between them. The CDR3 nucleotides are TGCGCCAGCAGCCAAGTTGAAGGGTCCTTTGGAAACACCATATATTTT. Its protein product is CASSQVEGSFGNTIYF.

The chain uses TRBV6-5 and TRBJ2-4; D not resolved. Trimming removed 2 bases from V and 3 bases from J, with 11 bases in between. This CDR3 is 15 amino acids long. CDR1 and CDR2 (germline): MNHEY, SVGAGI. Written as DNA, the CDR3 is TGTGCCAGCAGTTACCGTTATTTGGGCAAAAACATTCAGTACTTC. Protein sequence: CASSYRYLGKNIQYF.

This clonotype was seen only a few times. The CDR3 region is CASSPGGLATGELFF. The CDR3 region has the DNA TGTGCCAGCAGTCCAGGGGGGCTAGCGACCGGGGAGCTGTTTTTT. V is TRBV13 and J is TRBJ2-2; tentatively, D is TRBD1 (7 bases). Trimming pared 6 bases from V and 5 bases from J, leaving 16 bases between. CDR3 length: 15 amino acids. Germline lookup yields CDR1 PRHDT and CDR2 FYEKMQ (reference sequence).

The V call is TRBV4-2, the J call TRBJ2-5; TRBD1 matches 9 bases. The germline CDR1 and CDR2 sequences are LGHNA and YNFKEQ. This CDR3 spans 15 amino acids. The V gene end was trimmed by 1 base and the J gene end by 4 bases; junction bases not matched to a gene: 4. CDR3 sequence (DNA): TGTGCCAGCAGCCAAGGACAGGGGGTGGGAGAGACCCAGTACTTC. Protein product: CASSQGQGVGETQYF.

V and J are TRBV20-1 and TRBJ1-2; 8 bases map to TRBD1. This CDR3 spans 15 amino acids. Germline CDR1 DFQATT, CDR2 SNEGSKA (reference sequence). After removal of 3 bases from V and 8 bases from J, the junction contained 14 bases not matched to a gene. The DNA for the CDR3 is TGCAGTGCTAGTAGACAGGGGAAGACAGCAGAGGGCTACACCTTC. This gives the protein CSASRQGKTAEGYTF.